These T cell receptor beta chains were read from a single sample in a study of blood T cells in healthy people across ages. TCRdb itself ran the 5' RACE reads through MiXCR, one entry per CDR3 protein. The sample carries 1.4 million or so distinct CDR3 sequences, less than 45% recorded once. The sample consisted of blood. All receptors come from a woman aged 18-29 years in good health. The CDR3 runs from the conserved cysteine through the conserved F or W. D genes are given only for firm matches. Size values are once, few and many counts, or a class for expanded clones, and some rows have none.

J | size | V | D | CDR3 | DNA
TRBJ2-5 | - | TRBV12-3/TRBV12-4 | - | CASSLMGGGQQETQYF | TGTGCCAGCAGTTTAATGGGCGGGGGACAACAAGAGACCCAGTACTTC
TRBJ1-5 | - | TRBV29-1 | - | CGAQRHHNQPQHF | TGCGGCGCCCAGAGACACCACAATCAGCCCCAGCATTTT
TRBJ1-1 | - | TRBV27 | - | CASSLLQSPEAFF | TGTGCCAGCAGTCTCCTCCAGTCCCCTGAAGCTTTCTTT
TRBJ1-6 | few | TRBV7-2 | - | CASSLAPSGSPLHF | TGTGCCAGCAGCTTAGCGCCTAGTGGTTCACCCCTCCACTTT
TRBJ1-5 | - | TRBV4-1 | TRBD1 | CTSSQEGDRVGQPQHF | TGCACCAGTAGCCAAGAGGGAGACAGGGTAGGGCAGCCCCAGCATTTT
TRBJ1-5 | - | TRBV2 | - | CASSEAPADQPQHF | TGTGCCAGCAGTGAAGCGCCGGCAGATCAGCCCCAGCATTTT
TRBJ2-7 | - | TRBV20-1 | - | CSVQDPYEQYF | TGCAGTGTACAGGACCCCTACGAGCAGTACTTC
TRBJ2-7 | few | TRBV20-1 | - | CSARRGNSYNEQYF | TGCAGTGCTAGAAGGGGGAACTCCTACAATGAGCAGTACTTC
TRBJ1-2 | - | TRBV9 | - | CASSPTAPDYYGYTF | TGTGCCAGCAGCCCCACAGCCCCGGACTACTATGGCTACACCTTC
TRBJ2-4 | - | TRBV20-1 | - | CSARTDQNIQYF | TGCAGTGCTAGGACAGACCAAAACATTCAGTACTTC
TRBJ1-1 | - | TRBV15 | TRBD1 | CATSRDRGYTEAFF | TGTGCCACCAGCAGGGACAGGGGATATACTGAAGCTTTCTTT
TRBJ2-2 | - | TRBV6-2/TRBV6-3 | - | CASRRAGAKGPGELFF | TGTGCCAGCAGACGGGCTGGGGCTAAAGGGCCCGGGGAGCTGTTTTTT
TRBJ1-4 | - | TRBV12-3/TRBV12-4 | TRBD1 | CASSSGQAGLINEKLFF | TGTGCCAGCAGTTCGGGACAGGCCGGTCTAATTAATGAAAAACTGTTTTTT
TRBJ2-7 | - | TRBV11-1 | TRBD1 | CASTDRGFYEQYF | TGTGCCAGCACGGACAGGGGTTTCTACGAGCAGTACTTC
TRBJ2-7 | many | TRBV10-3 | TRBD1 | CAISQGRDRAYEQYF | TGTGCCATCAGCCAAGGACGGGACAGAGCCTACGAGCAGTACTTC
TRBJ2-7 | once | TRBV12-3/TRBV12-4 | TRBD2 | CASSLRLAGDLYNEQYF | TGTGCCAGCAGTTTAAGGCTAGCGGGGGACCTCTACAATGAGCAGTACTTC
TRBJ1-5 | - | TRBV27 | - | CASRPYSVHQPQHF | TGTGCCAGCAGACCTTACAGCGTCCATCAGCCCCAGCATTTT
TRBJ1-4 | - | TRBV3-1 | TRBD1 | CASSQDHGTAAFNEKLFF | TGTGCCAGCAGCCAAGATCACGGGACAGCGGCTTTTAATGAAAAACTGTTTTTT
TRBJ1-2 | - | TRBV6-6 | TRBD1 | CASIPGQGSGYTF | TGTGCCAGCATCCCGGGACAGGGTAGTGGCTACACCTTC
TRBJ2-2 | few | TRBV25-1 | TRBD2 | CASSEYALLVGGDGELFF | TGTGCCAGCAGTGAATATGCCCTCCTGGTTGGGGGGGACGGGGAGCTGTTTTTT
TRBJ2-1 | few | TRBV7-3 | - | CASSLWDYNEQFF | TGTGCCAGCAGCCTTTGGGACTACAATGAGCAGTTCTTC
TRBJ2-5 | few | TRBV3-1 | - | CASSHTGIPETQYF | TGTGCCAGCAGCCACACCGGGATCCCAGAGACCCAGTACTTC
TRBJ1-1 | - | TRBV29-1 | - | CSPGQIENTEAFF | TGCAGCCCTGGACAGATTGAGAACACTGAAGCTTTCTTT
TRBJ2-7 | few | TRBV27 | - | CASSRQGGTSGYEQYF | TGTGCCAGCAGTCGGCAGGGGGGGACTAGTGGCTACGAGCAGTACTTC
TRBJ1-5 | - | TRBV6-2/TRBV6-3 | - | CASRYPGGDNQPQHF | TGTGCCAGCAGGTATCCCGGAGGGGACAATCAGCCCCAGCATTTT
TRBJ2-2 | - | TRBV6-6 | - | CASSPRTRRTGELFF | TGTGCCAGCAGTCCCAGGACCCGGAGAACCGGGGAGCTGTTTTTT
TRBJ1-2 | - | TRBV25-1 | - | CASSDGGDYGYTF | TGTGCCAGCAGTGATGGGGGCGACTATGGCTACACCTTC